This T cell receptor (beta chain) comes out of a study of beta chain features in type 1 diabetes (dated by TCRdb to between 2018 and 2020). A note on the overall study: Mean age, gender distribution, total cell number and subset yield were not different between patients and healthy donors. A total of about 110,000,000 sorted cells were examined across all samples, and a strong correlation was observed between cell number per subset and RNA yield. In the study, TCRB repertoires of sorted circulating CD4+ T cell subsets from recently diagnosed type 1 diabetes patients were compared with those of matched healthy donors. Regulatory and stem cell-like memory subsets were isolated from only 8 patients and about 8 healthy donors, whereas naive and central memory subsets came from all 30 or so donors.

On the study overall, not on this receptor specifically: HLA sub-analyses involved small numbers of individuals, so any influence of HLA type on TCRB rearrangement remained unresolved. At VDJ recombination sites, patients with type 1 diabetes made fewer insertions and deleted more nucleotides, a pattern implying thymic rearrangement abnormalities. Naive, central memory and regulatory TCRB repertoires appeared more similar among patients than among healthy donors. PCR may preferentially amplify shorter templates, but because patient and control samples were amplified and corrected together, any resulting skew would affect both groups equally. Because cDNA rather than genomic DNA was sequenced, highly expressing activated cells could have been over-represented, although no difference in activation and CD3 levels was found between groups. A moderate but significant shortening of TCRB CDR3 length was observed in type 1 diabetes patients in all four CD4+ subsets.

Each donor gave one peripheral blood draw, about 110 mL on average, collected into heparinised tubes. Naive, central memory, regulatory and stem cell-like memory CD4+ T cells were sorted on a BD FACSAria II using a panel including CD45RO, CCR7, CD25, CD127, CD95 and CD27. Purity was above 95% for every sorted population. PBMCs were isolated right away by Lymphoprep density gradient centrifugation and were stained directly, without culture. Samples were stained and sorted in pairs, with one healthy donor and one patient per experiment, so that batch effects were minimized. The High Capacity cDNA Reverse Transcription Kit was used to reverse transcribe all of the isolated RNA, meaning that expressed TCRB transcripts were what got sequenced. Survey-depth immunoSEQ sequencing was performed on stem cell-like memory T cell samples, with an average of about 1.01 million total reads per sample. Sorted cells were lysed in RLT buffer and RNA was extracted with DNase-treated RNeasy Micro or Mini kits, depending on cell number. To prevent cross-contamination, every cell subset was processed on its own, while patient and healthy donor samples were processed together. The immunoSEQ multiplex PCR was used to amplify TCRB sequences from cDNA, yielding 87-bp fragments that span the CDR3 region. Sequencing of the amplicons was performed on the Illumina HiSeq platform. As for how the authors treated the data: Synthetic template baselines were used to correct PCR bias computationally, reads within Hamming distance 2 were collapsed together, and singletons that could not be merged were discarded. Reads were aligned against IMGT to assign V, D and J genes, CDR3 length and insertions or deletions at six rearrangement sites. Within each subset, clonotype counts were normalized to sorted cell number, after which true diversity and Gini coefficients were computed with the tcR R package. Repertoire sharing was quantified using the overlap coefficient calculated on TCRB nucleotide sequences. TCRdb retrieved this table from immuneACCESS and kept in-frame rearrangements only. Not all clones are present; in checked studies, unresolved V genes account for under half, and no reason is known for the remainder. The V and J calls and clone size were taken over from that table, and D and trimming were inferred from the DNA. The sample table contains 50,000 or so clones; only one count was recorded for 35% to 55% of them. 0.1% to 0.15% of the sample comes from the top ten.

As encoded in the germline V gene (reference sequence), CDR1 is PRHDT while CDR2 is FYEKMQ. V lost 7 bases and J lost 5 bases; the stretch between them is 8 bases long. The CDR3 runs 11 residues from the cysteine to the phenylalanine. CDR3 DNA is the only sequence kept; it has 33 bases, read in frame from the first base. This clone has only a few counts. Which antigen it targets is not known. The input lacks base qualities; no much larger clone sits a single base away. The sample taken for sequencing was stem cell memory CD4+ T cells from blood. The cell subset or site tag for this specimen amounts to: stem cell-like memory CD4+ T cells. The sequence derives from a man aged 25 to 40 with type 1 diabetes. The chain links TRBV13 with TRBJ1-1, with the D gene not confidently named. The CDR3 reads CASIQLTEAFF. The nucleotide sequence is TGTGCCAGCATCCAATTGACTGAAGCTTTCTTT. Where the CDR3 stops, the reference TRBV13 and TRBJ1-1 genes take over; the full variable domain is AAGVIQSPRHLIKEKRETATLKCYPIPRHDTVYWYQQGPGQDPQFLISFYEKMQSDKGSIPDRFSAQQFSDYHSELNMSSLELGDSALYFCASIQLTEAFFGQGTRLTVV.